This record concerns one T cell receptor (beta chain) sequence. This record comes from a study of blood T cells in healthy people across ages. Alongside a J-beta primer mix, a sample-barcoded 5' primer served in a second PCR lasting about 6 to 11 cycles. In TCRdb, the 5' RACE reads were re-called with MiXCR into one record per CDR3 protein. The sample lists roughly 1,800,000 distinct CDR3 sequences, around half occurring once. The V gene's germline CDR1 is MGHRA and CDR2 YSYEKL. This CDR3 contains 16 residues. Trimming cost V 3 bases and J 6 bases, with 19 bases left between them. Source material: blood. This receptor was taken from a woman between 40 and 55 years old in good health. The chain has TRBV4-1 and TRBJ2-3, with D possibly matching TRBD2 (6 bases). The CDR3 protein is CASSQRTTLSSDTQYF. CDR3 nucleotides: TGCGCCAGCAGCCAGAGGACTACCCTTTCCTCCGATACGCAGTATTTT.